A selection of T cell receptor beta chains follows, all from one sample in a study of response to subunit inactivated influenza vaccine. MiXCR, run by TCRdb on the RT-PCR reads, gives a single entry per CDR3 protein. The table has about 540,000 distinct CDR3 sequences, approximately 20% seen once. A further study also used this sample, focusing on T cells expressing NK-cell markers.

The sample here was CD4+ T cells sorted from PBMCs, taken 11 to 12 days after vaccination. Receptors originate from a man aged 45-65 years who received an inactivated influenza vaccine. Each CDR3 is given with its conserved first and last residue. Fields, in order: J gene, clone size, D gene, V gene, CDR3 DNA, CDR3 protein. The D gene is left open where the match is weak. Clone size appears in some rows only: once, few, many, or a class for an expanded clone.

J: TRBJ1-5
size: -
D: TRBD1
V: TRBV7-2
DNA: TGTGCCAGCAGCCAGATGACAGGGCGCAATCAGCCCCAGCATTTT
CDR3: CASSQMTGRNQPQHF

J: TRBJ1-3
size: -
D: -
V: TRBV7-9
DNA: TGTGCCAGCAGCCGAGGGGGAAACACCATATATTTT
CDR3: CASSRGGNTIYF

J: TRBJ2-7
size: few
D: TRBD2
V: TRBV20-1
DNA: TGCAGTGCTAGAGCCTTTAGCGGGCTGCGGGACGAGCAGTACTTC
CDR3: CSARAFSGLRDEQYF

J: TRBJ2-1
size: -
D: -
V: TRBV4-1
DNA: TGCGCCAGCAGCCAAGTGGTAGTACCGAGCTCCTACAATGAGCAGTTCTTC
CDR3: CASSQVVVPSSYNEQFF

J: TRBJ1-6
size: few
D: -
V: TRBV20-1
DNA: TGCAGTGCTACCCGGAGCGCCCTTAATTCACCCCTCCACTTT
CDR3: CSATRSALNSPLHF

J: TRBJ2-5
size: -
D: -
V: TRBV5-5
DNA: TGTGCCAGCAGCTTGATCGATGGGACCCAGTACTTC
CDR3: CASSLIDGTQYF

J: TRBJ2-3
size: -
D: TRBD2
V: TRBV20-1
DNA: TGCAGTGGTAGCCCGACTAGCGGACACGGAGATACGCAGTATTTT
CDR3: CSGSPTSGHGDTQYF

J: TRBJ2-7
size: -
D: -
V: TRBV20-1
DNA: TGCAGTGCCCCAAACCCCTGGACAGCCACAGGCTCCTACGAGCAGTACTTC
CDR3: CSAPNPWTATGSYEQYF

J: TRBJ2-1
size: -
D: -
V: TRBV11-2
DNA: TGTGCCAGCAGCTGGAACCTTGACAGGGTGGGGAGGAATGAGCAGTTCTTC
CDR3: CASSWNLDRVGRNEQFF

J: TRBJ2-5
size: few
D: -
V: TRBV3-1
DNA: TGTGCCAGCAGCCAAGTTGCGCTGGAGACCCAGTACTTC
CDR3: CASSQVALETQYF

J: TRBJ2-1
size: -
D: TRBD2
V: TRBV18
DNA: TGTGCCAGCTCACGGGGACTAGCGGGAGTGAAGCCCAATGAGCAGTTCTTC
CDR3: CASSRGLAGVKPNEQFF

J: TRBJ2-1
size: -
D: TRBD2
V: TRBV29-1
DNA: TGCAGCGTAAGGGGGGCGGGAGGCAATGAGCAGTTCTTC
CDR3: CSVRGAGGNEQFF

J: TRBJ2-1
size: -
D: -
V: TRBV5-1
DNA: TGCGCCAGCAGCTTGGAAAGCGGGTTCTACAATGAGCAGTTCTTC
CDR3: CASSLESGFYNEQFF

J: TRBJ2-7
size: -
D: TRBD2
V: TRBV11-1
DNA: TGTGCCAGCAGCTTCAGGACTAGCGGGTATTGGGGCGAGCAGTACTTC
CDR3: CASSFRTSGYWGEQYF

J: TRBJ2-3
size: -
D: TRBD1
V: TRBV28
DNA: TGTGCCAGCAGTCGACCCCCGGGACAGGGTTTATATGGCACAGATACGCAGTATTTT
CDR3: CASSRPPGQGLYGTDTQYF

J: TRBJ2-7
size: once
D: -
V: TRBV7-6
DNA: TGTGCCAGCAGCCCGAGATCGGGGAAGACCTCCTACGAGCAGTACTTC
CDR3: CASSPRSGKTSYEQYF

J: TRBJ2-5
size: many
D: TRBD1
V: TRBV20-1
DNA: TGCAGTGCTAGAAAGACAGGGACCCAAGAGACCCAGTACTTC
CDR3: CSARKTGTQETQYF

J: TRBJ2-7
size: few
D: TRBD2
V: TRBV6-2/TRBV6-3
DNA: TGTGCCAGCAGTTACGAGACTAGCGGGAGGGCCTACGAGCAGTACTTC
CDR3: CASSYETSGRAYEQYF

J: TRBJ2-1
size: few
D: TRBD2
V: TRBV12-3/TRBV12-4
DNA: TGTGCCAGCAGTTTGTCCGGCGGGAGGGCCGATGAGCAGTTCTTC
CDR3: CASSLSGGRADEQFF

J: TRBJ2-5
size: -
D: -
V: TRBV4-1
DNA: TGCGCCAGCAGCCAAGGGATGGGGTTAGAGACCCAGTACTTC
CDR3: CASSQGMGLETQYF

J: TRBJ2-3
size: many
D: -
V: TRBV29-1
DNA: TGCAGCGTTGAAGATCCTAAGGGAATCACAGATACGCAGTATTTT
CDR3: CSVEDPKGITDTQYF

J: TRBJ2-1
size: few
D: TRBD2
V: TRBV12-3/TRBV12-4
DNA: TGTGCCAGCGGCCTTGGCGGGGGGGCAGCGAATGAGCAGTTCTTC
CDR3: CASGLGGGAANEQFF

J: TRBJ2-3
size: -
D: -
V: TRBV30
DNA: TGTGCCTGGAGTGTACGGGGATCAGATACGCAGTATTTT
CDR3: CAWSVRGSDTQYF

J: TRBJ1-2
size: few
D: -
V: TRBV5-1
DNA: TGCGCCAGCAGCGGATCCGGACAGTATAACTATGGCTACACCTTC
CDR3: CASSGSGQYNYGYTF

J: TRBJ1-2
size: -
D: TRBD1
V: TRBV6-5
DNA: TGTGCCAGCAGTTATGTCCAGGGGGGGCTAGGCTATGGCTACACCTTC
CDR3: CASSYVQGGLGYGYTF

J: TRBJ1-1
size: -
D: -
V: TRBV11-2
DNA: TGTGCCAGCAGCTTTGGGCTGGGTACGGCGAACACTGAAGCTTTCTTT
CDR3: CASSFGLGTANTEAFF

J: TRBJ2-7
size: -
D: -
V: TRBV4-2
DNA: TGTGCCAGCAGCCAGGCGGTCAGCTCCTACGAGCAGTACTTC
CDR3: CASSQAVSSYEQYF

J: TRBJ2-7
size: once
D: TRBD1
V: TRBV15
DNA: TGTGCCACCAGCGACTCCGACAGGGCCTCCTACGAGCAGTACTTC
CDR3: CATSDSDRASYEQYF

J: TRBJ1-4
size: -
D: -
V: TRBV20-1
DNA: TGCAGTGCTAGAGTCCCCTGGGGAGCAACTAATGAAAAACTGTTTTTT
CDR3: CSARVPWGATNEKLFF

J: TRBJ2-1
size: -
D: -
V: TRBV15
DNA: TGTGCCACCAGCAGAGCGGACCCAGCCCATGAGCAGTTCTTC
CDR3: CATSRADPAHEQFF

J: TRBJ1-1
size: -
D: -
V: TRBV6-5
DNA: TGTGCCAGCAGTTACTCCCAGGAGAACACTGAAGCTTTCTTT
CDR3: CASSYSQENTEAFF

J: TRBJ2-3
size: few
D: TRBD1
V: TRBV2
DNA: TGTGCCAGCAGTGAACGAGGACAGGGCACAGATACGCAGTATTTT
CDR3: CASSERGQGTDTQYF

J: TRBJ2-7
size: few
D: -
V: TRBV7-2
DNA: TGTGCCAGCAGCGCTGTGTACGGGGAGCAGTACTTC
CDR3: CASSAVYGEQYF

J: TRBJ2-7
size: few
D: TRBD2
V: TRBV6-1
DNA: TGTGCCAGCAGTACCGGGACTAGCGGGAGTGGTGAGCAGTACTTC
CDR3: CASSTGTSGSGEQYF

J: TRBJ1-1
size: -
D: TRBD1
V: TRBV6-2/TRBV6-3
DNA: TGTGCCAGCAGCTCCGCCGACAGGGCGCGGACTGAAGCTTTCTTT
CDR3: CASSSADRARTEAFF

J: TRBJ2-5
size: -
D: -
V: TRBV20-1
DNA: TGCAGTGCTAGAACTCCTCCGGGACAAAGATTCCAAGAGACCCAGTACTTC
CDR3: CSARTPPGQRFQETQYF

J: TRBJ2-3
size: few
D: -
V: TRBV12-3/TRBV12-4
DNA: TGTGCCAGCAGGTTAGATGGCGGTAGCACAGATACGCAGTATTTT
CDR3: CASRLDGGSTDTQYF

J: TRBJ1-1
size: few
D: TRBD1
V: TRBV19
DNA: TGTGCCAGTAGTCCCGGGACAGGGGTGCACACTGAAGCTTTCTTT
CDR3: CASSPGTGVHTEAFF

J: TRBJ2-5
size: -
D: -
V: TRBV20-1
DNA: TGCAGTGCTAGAGGGCAGGAGGGGTCCCAAGAGACCCAGTACTTC
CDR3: CSARGQEGSQETQYF

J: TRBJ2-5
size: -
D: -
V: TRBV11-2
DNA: TGTGCCAGCAGCTACCAGGGACAAGAGACCCAGTACTTC
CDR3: CASSYQGQETQYF

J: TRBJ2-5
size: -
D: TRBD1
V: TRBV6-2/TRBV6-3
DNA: TGTGCCAGCAGTTACCAGACAGGGTTTTATGAAGAGACCCAGTACTTC
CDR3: CASSYQTGFYEETQYF

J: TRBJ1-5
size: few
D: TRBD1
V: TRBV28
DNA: TGTGCCAGCAGTTTTGGGACAGGGGGTCAGCCCCAGCATTTT
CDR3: CASSFGTGGQPQHF

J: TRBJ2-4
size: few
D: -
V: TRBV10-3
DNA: TGTGCCATCAGTGAGGGCTTGGGGGAAGCCAAAAACATTCAGTACTTC
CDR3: CAISEGLGEAKNIQYF

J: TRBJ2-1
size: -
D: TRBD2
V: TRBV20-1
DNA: TGCAGTGCTAAGAGGAGCGGGAGCTATGAGCAGTTCTTC
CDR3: CSAKRSGSYEQFF

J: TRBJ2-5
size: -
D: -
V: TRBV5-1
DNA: TGCGCCAGCAGCTTCCTTGGGGGGCCGGGCGAGACCCAGTACTTC
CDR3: CASSFLGGPGETQYF

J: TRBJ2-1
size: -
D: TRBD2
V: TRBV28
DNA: TGTGCCAGCAGTTTATTTGCGGGAGGGGGCAATGAGCAGTTCTTC
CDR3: CASSLFAGGGNEQFF

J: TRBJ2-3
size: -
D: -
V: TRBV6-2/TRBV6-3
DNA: TGTGCCAGCAGTTATTGGAGGGGAGATACGCAGTATTTT
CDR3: CASSYWRGDTQYF

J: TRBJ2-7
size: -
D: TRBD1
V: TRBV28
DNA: TGTGCCAGCAGCGACGGGACAGGGGTGGGGTCCTACGAGCAGTACTTC
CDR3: CASSDGTGVGSYEQYF

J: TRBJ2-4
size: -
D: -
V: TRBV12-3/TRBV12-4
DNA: TGTGCCAGCAGTACAGGGAGGTCGGGCAAAAACATTCAGTACTTC
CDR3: CASSTGRSGKNIQYF

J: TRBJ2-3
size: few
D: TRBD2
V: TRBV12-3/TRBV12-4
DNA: TGTGCCAGCAGAGAAACTAGCGGGGGGGGAACAGATACGCAGTATTTT
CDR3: CASRETSGGGTDTQYF